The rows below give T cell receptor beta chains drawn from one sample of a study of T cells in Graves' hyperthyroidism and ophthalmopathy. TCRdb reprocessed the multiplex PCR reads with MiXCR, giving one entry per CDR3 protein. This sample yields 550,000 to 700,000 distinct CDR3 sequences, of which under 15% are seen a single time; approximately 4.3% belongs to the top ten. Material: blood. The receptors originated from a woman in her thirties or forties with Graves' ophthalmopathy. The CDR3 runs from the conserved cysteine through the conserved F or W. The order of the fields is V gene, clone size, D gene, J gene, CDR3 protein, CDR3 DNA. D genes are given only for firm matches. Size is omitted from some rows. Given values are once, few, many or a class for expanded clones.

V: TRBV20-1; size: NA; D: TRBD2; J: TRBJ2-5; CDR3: CSAWTSGFQETQYF; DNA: TGCAGTGCCTGGACTAGCGGCTTCCAAGAGACCCAGTACTTC
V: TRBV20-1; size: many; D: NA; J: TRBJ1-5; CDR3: CSARDRRGGQPQHF; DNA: TGCAGTGCTAGAGATAGGAGGGGAGGCCAGCCCCAGCATTTT
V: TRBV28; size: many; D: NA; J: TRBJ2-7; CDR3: CASSLVSPYEQYF; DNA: TGTGCCAGCAGTTTAGTCTCCCCCTACGAGCAGTACTTC
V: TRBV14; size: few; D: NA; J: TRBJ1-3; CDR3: CASSRGDYSGNTIYF; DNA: TGTGCCAGCAGCCGGGGGGACTACTCTGGAAACACCATATATTTT
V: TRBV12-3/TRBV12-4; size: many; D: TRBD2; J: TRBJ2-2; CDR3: CASSATFRAGANSGELFF; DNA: TGTGCCAGCAGTGCTACCTTCCGAGCGGGAGCGAATAGCGGGGAGCTGTTTTTT
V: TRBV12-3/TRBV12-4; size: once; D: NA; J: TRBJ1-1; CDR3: CASPSGAVTEAFF; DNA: TGTGCCAGCCCCTCAGGGGCGGTCACTGAAGCTTTCTTT
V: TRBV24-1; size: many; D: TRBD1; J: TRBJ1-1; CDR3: CATRTGVSDEAFF; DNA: TGTGCCACCAGAACAGGGGTGAGCGATGAAGCTTTCTTT
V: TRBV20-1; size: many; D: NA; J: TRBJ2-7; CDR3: CSARGTPSYEQYF; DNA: TGCAGTGCTAGAGGAACTCCCTCCTACGAGCAGTACTTC
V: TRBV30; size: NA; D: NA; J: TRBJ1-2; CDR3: CAWGGQTYGYTF; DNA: TGTGCCTGGGGGGGACAAACCTATGGCTACACCTTC
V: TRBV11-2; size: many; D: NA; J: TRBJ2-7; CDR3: CASSLTSQGISYEQYF; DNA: TGTGCCAGCAGCTTAACCAGCCAAGGGATTTCCTACGAGCAGTACTTC
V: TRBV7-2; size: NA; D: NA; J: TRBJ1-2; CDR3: CASSLEVEGYTF; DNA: TGTGCCAGCAGCTTGGAAGTAGAAGGCTACACCTTC
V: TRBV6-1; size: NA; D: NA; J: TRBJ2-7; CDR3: CASSATRALLYEQYF; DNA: TGTGCCAGCAGTGCAACCCGGGCCCTACTATACGAGCAGTACTTC
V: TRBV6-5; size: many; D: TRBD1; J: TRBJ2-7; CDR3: CASLRQGSYEQYF; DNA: TGTGCCAGCCTTCGACAGGGGTCCTACGAGCAGTACTTC
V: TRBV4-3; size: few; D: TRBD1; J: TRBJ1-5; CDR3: CASSQEARGGNQPQHF; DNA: TGCGCCAGCAGCCAAGAGGCCAGGGGGGGCAATCAGCCCCAGCATTTT
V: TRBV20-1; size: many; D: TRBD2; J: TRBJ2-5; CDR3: CSARDPGLAGGGMDETQYF; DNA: TGCAGTGCTAGAGACCCGGGACTAGCGGGAGGGGGGATGGATGAGACCCAGTACTTC
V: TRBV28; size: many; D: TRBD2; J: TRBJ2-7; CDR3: CASSPRWGGNYEQYF; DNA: TGTGCCAGCAGTCCTAGGTGGGGGGGGAACTACGAGCAGTACTTC
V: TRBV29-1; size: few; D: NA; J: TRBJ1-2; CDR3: CSVEDLSAGNYGYTF; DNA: TGCAGCGTTGAAGATCTTAGTGCGGGTAACTATGGCTACACCTTC
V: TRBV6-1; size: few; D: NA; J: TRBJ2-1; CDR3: CASSYTSHNEQFF; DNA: TGTGCCAGCAGTTACACGTCCCACAATGAGCAGTTCTTC
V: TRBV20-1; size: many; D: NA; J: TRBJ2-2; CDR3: CSATETGNTGELFF; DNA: TGCAGTGCTACCGAGACAGGCAACACCGGGGAGCTGTTTTTT
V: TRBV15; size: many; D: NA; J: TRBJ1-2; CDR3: CATSGRTANYGYTF; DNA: TGTGCCACCAGCGGGCGGACAGCGAACTATGGCTACACCTTC
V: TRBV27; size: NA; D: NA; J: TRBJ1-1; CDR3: CATYRASNTEAFF; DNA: TGTGCCACCTACAGGGCTTCGAACACTGAAGCTTTCTTT
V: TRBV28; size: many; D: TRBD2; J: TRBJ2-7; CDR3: CASSHRTSGNYEQYF; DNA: TGTGCCAGCAGTCACCGGACTAGCGGCAATTACGAGCAGTACTTC
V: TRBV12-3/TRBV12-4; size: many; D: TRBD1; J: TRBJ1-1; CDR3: CASSLQGGVSEAFF; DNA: TGTGCCAGCAGTTTGCAGGGGGGCGTCTCTGAAGCTTTCTTT
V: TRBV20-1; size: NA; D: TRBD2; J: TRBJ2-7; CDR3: CSAGRDTSGPYEQYF; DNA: TGCAGTGCAGGCAGGGATACTAGCGGTCCCTACGAGCAGTACTTC
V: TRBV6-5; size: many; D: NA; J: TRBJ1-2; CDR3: CASLDAYGYTF; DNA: TGTGCCAGTTTAGACGCTTATGGCTACACCTTC
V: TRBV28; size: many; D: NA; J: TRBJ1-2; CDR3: CASSFLDGIYGYTF; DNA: TGTGCCAGCAGTTTCCTGGACGGGATCTATGGCTACACCTTC
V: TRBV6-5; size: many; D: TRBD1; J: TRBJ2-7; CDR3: CASSPDRGDSYEQYF; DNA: TGTGCCAGCAGTCCTGACAGGGGAGATTCCTACGAGCAGTACTTC
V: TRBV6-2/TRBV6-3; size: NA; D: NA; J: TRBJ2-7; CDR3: CASSVGFEQYF; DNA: TGTGCCAGCTCGGTGGGCTTCGAGCAGTACTTC
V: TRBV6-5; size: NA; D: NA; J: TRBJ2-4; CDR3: CASSYTLNLAGAIQYF; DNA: TGTGCCAGCAGTTACACCCTAAATCTGGCAGGGGCCATTCAGTACTTC
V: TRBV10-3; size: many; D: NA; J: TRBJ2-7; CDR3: CAISDSGKGGISYEQYF; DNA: TGTGCCATCAGTGATTCCGGCAAAGGTGGAATCTCCTACGAGCAGTACTTC
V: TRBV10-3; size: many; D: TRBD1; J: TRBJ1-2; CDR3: CAISDATGGVGDGYTF; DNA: TGTGCCATCAGTGATGCCACAGGGGGCGTGGGCGATGGCTACACCTTC
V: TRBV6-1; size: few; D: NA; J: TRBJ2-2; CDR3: CASTGPPNTGEPFF; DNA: TGTGCCAGCACCGGACCCCCGAACACCGGGGAGCCGTTTTTT
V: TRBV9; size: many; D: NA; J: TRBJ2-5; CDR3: CASSVAGETQYF; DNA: TGTGCCAGCAGCGTAGCTGGGGAGACCCAGTACTTC
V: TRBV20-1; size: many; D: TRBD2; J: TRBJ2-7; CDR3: CSASGRLLYEQYF; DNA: TGCAGTGCTAGCGGGAGGCTCCTTTACGAGCAGTACTTC
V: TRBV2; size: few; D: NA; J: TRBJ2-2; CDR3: CASSIQETGELFF; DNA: TGTGCCAGCAGTATCCAGGAGACCGGGGAGCTGTTTTTT
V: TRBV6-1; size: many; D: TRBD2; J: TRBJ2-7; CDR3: CASSPGLTEYEQYF; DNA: TGTGCCAGCAGCCCGGGACTAACTGAATACGAGCAGTACTTC
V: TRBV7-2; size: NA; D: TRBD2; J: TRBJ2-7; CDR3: CASSSSGTSSYEQYF; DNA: TGTGCCAGCAGTTCCTCCGGGACTAGTAGCTACGAGCAGTACTTC
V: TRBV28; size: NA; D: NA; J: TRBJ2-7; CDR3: CASTSGTEGGEQYF; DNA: TGTGCCAGCACTTCCGGGACAGAGGGGGGCGAGCAGTACTTC
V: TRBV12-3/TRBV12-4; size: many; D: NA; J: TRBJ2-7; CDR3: CANSLGVVGPDEQYF; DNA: TGTGCCAACAGCCTGGGGGTGGTCGGGCCCGACGAGCAGTACTTC
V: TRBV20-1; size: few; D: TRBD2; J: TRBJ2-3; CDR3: CSAQTSRGTDTQYF; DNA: TGCAGTGCTCAGACTAGCCGTGGTACAGATACGCAGTATTTT
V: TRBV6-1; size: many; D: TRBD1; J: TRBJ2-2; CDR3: CASKGGDRVAGELFF; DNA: TGTGCCAGCAAGGGTGGGGACAGGGTCGCCGGGGAGCTGTTTTTT
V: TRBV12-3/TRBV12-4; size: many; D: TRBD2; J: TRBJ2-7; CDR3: CASRRREGKPGEQYF; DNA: TGTGCCAGCCGAAGACGGGAGGGGAAACCGGGCGAGCAGTACTTC
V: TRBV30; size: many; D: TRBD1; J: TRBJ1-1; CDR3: CAWSVGTGALNTEAFF; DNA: TGTGCCTGGAGTGTGGGGACAGGGGCATTGAACACTGAAGCTTTCTTT
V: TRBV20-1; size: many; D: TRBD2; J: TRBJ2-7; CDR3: CSVSPTSGAYEQYF; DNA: TGCAGTGTTTCCCCCACTAGCGGAGCCTACGAGCAGTACTTC
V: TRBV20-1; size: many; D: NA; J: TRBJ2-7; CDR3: CSAPTGAGSYEQYF; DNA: TGCAGTGCTCCGACGGGGGCAGGCTCCTACGAGCAGTACTTC
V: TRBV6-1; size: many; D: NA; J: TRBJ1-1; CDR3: CASTRTVQSTEAFF; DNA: TGTGCCAGCACCCGGACCGTACAGAGCACTGAAGCTTTCTTT
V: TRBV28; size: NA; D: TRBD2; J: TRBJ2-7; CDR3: CASSFPTSSEREQYF; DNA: TGTGCCAGCAGTTTCCCGACTAGCTCAGAACGCGAGCAGTACTTC
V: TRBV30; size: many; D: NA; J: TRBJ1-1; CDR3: CAWSGTEAFF; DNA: TGTGCCTGGAGTGGCACTGAAGCTTTCTTT